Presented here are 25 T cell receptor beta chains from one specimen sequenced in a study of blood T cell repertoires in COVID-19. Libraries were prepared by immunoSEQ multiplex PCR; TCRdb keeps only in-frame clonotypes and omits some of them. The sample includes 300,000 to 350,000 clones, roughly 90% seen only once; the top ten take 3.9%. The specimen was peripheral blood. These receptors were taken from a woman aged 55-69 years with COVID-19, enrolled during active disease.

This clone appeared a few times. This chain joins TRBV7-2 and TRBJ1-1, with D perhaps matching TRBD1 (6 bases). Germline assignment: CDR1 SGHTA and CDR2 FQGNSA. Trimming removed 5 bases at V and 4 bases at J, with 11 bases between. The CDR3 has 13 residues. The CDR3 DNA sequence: TGTGCCAGCAGCCCACAGGGAATCACTGAAGCTTTCTTT. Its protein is CASSPQGITEAFF.

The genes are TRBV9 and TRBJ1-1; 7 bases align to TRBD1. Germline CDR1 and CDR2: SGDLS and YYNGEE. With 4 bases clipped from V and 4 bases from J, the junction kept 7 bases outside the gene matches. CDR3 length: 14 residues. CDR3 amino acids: CASSPQTGRTEAFF. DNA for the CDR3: TGTGCCAGCAGCCCCCAGACAGGGCGCACTGAAGCTTTCTTT.

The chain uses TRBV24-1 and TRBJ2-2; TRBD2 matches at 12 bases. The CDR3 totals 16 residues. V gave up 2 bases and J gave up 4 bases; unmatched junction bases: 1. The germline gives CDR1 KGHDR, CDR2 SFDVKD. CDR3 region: CATSDSSGGATGELFF. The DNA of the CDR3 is TGTGCCACCAGTGATTCTAGCGGGGGGGCCACCGGGGAGCTGTTTTTT.

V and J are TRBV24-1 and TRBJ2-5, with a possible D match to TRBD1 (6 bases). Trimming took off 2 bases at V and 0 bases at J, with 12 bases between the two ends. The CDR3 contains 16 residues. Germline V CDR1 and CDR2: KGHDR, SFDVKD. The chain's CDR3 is CATSDSQGSYQETQYF. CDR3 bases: TGTGCCACCAGTGATTCACAGGGTTCGTACCAAGAGACCCAGTACTTC.

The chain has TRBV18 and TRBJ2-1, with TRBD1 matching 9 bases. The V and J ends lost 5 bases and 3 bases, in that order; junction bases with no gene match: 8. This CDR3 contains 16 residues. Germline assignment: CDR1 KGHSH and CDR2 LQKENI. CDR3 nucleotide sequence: TGTGCCAGCTCATCCTCCTCGGGACAGGGCTACAATGAGCAGTTCTTC. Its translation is CASSSSSGQGYNEQFF.

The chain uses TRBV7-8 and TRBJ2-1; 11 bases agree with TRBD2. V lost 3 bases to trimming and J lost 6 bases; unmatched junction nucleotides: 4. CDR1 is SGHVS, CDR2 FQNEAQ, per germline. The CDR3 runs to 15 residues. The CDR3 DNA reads TGTGCCAGCAGCTTGGGACTAGCGGAGATCAATGAGCAGTTCTTC. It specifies CASSLGLAEINEQFF.

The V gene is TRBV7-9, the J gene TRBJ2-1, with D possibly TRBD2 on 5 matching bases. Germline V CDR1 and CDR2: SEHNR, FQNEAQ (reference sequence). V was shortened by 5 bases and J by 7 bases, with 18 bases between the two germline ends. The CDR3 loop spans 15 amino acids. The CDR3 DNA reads TGTGCCAGCAGCGTGCACGCCGATACTAGGAATGAGCAGTTCTTC. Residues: CASSVHADTRNEQFF.

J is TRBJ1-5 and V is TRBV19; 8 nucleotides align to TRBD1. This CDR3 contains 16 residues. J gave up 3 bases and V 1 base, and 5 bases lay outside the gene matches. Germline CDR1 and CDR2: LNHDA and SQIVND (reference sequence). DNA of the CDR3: TGTGCCAGTAGTATAGTCGGCAGGGGGCACAATCAGCCCCAGCATTTT. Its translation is CASSIVGRGHNQPQHF.

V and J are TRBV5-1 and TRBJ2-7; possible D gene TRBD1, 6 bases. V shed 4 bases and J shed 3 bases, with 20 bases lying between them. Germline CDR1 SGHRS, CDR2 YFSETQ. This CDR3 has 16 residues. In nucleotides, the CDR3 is TGCGCCAGCAGCAACCCCGAACAGGGTGTTGTCTACGAGCAGTACTTC. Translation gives CASSNPEQGVVYEQYF.

Written as DNA, the CDR3 is TGCGCCAGCAGCCAAATCGGACTAGCGGATACGCAGTATTTT. It translates to CASSQIGLADTQYF. This sequence joins TRBV5-1 and TRBJ2-3; 9 nucleotides line up with TRBD2. After removal of 4 bases from V and 6 bases from J, the junction contained 6 bases not matched to a gene. CDR3 size: 14 residues. In germline, CDR1 is SGHRS, CDR2 YFSETQ. Together with reference TRBV5-1 and TRBJ2-3, the CDR3 gives the full variable domain: KAGVTQTPRYLIKTRGQQVTLSCSPISGHRSVSWYQQTPGQGLQFLFEYFSETQRNKGNFPGRFSGRQFSNSRSEMNVSTLELGDSALYLCASSQIGLADTQYFGPGTRLTVL.

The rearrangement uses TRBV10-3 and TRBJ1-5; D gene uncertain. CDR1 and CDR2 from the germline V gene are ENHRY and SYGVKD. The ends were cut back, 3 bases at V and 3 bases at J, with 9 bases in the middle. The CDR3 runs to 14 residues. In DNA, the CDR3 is TGTGCCATCAGTGAATGGCAGAACAATCAGCCCCAGCATTTT. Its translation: CAISEWQNNQPQHF.

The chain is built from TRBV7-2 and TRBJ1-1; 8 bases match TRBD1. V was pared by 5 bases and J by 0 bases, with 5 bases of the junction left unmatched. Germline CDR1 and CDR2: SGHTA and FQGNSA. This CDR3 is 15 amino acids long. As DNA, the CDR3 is TGTGCCAGCAGCCCTACGGGACAGGTGAACACTGAAGCTTTCTTT. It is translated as CASSPTGQVNTEAFF.

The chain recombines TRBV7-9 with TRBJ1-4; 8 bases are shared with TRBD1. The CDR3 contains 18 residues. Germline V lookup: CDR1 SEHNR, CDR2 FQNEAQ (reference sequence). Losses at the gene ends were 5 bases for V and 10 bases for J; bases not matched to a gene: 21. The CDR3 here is CASSPNPSPTGGLGKLFF. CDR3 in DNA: TGTGCCAGCAGCCCTAACCCATCTCCCACAGGGGGGCTAGGAAAACTGTTTTTT. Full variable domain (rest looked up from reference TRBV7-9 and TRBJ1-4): DTGVSQNPRHKITKRGQNVTFRCDPISEHNRLYWYRQTLGQGPEFLTYFQNEAQLEKSRLLSDRFSAERPKGSFSTLEIQRTEQGDSAMYLCASSPNPSPTGGLGKLFFGSGTQLSVL.

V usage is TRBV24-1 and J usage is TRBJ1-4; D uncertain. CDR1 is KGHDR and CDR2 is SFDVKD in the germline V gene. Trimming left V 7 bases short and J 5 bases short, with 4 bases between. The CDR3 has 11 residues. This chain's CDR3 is CATSQNEKLFF. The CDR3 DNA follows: TGTGCCACCAGCCAAAATGAAAAACTGTTTTTT.

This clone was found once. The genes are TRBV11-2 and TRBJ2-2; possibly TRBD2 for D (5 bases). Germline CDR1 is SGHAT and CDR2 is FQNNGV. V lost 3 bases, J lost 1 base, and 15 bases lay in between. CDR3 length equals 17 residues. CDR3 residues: CASSLLGPGRNTGELFF. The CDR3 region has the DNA TGTGCCAGCAGCTTGTTGGGCCCGGGGAGGAACACCGGGGAGCTGTTTTTT. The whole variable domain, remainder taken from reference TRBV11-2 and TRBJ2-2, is EAGVAQSPRYKIIEKRQSVAFWCNPISGHATLYWYQQILGQGPKLLIQFQNNGVVDDSQLPKDRFSAERLKGVDSTLKIQPAKLEDSAVYLCASSLLGPGRNTGELFFGEGSRLTVL.

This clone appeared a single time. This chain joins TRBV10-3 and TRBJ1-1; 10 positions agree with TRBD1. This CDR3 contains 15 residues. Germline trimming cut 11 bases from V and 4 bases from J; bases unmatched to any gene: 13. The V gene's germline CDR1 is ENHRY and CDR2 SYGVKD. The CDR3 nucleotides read TGTGCCCACCGAGGGGGGACAGGGGAGGGCACTGAAGCTTTCTTT. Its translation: CAHRGGTGEGTEAFF.

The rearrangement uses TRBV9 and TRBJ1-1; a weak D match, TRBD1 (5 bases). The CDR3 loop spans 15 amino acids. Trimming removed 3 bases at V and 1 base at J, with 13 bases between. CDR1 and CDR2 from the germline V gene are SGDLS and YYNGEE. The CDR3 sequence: CASSALGGGNTEAFF. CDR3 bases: TGTGCCAGCAGCGCCCTGGGGGGAGGGAACACTGAAGCTTTCTTT.

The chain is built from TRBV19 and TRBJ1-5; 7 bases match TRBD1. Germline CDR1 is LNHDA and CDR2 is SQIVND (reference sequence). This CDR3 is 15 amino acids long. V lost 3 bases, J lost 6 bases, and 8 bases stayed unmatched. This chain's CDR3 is CASSILSQGGQPQHF. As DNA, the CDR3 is TGTGCCAGTAGTATTCTCAGTCAGGGGGGTCAGCCCCAGCATTTT.

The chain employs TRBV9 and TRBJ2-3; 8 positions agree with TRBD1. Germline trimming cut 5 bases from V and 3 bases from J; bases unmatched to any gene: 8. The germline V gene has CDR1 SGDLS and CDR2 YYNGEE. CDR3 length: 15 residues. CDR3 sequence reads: CASSRQGRSTDTQYF. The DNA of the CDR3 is TGTGCCAGCAGTCGACAGGGGAGGTCTACAGATACGCAGTATTTT.

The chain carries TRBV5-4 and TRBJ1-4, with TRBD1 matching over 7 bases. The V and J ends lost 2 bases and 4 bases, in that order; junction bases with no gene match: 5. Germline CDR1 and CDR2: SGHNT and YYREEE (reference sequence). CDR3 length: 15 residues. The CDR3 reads CASSLQQGNNEKLFF. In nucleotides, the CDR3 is TGTGCCAGCAGCTTACAACAGGGGAATAATGAAAAACTGTTTTTT.

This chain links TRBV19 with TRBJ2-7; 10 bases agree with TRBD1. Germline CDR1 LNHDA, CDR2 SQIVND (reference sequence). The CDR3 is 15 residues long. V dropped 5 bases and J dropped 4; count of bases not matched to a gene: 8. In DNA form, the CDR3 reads TGTGCCAGTAGTCAACCGGGACAGGGGTGGTACGAGCAGTACTTC. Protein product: CASSQPGQGWYEQYF.

CDR3: CASSSDRVSEAFF. CDR3 DNA: TGTGCCAGCAGCTCCGACAGGGTGTCCGAAGCTTTCTTT. The rearrangement uses TRBV11-2 and TRBJ1-1, with 7 bases lining up with TRBD1. The trim removed 4 bases at V and 8 bases at J, leaving 7 bases unmatched. The germline gives CDR1 SGHAT, CDR2 FQNNGV. This CDR3 has 13 amino acids.

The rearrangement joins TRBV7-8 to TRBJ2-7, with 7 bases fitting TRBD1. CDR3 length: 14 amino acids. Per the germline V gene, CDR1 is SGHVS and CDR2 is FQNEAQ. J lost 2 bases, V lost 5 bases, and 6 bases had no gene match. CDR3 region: CASSRDRSTYEQYF. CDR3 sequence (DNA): TGTGCCAGCAGCCGGGACAGATCAACCTACGAGCAGTACTTC.

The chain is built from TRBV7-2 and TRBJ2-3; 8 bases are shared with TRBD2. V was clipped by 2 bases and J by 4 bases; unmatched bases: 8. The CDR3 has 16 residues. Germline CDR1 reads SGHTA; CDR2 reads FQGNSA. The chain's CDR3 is CASSLNVAGIADTQYF. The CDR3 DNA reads TGTGCCAGCAGCTTAAACGTAGCGGGGATAGCAGATACGCAGTATTTT.

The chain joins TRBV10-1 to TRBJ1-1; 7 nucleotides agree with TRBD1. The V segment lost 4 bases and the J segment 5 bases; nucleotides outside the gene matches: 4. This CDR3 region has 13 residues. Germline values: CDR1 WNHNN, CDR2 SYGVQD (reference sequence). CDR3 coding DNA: TGCGCCAGCAGTGTGACAGGGAAAACTGAAGCTTTCTTT. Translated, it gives CASSVTGKTEAFF.